These T cell receptor beta chains were read from a single sample in a study of shared clonotypes between healthy human individuals. TCRdb keeps only in-frame clones here, not all; method: immunoSEQ multiplex PCR. The sample includes around 530,000 clones, just over 75% seen only once; the top ten take more than 10%. The sequencing sample was made of PBMCs. These receptor sequences come from a woman in her forties in good health. Some clones in this sample may be carry-over from other donors' samples. Each CDR3 is given with its conserved first and last residue. A D gene is named only where the DNA matches it firmly. Clone size, where shown, is once, few, many, or a class for clones that have expanded.

len,d_gene,j_gene,abundance,v_gene,CDR3nt,CDR3aa
21,TRBD2,TRBJ2-3,many,TRBV28,TGTGCCAGCAGTCCTCGTAGGGGTATTCGAGGACTAGCGGGAGTCGCAGATACGCAGTATTTT,CASSPRRGIRGLAGVADTQYF
14,-,TRBJ2-3,-,TRBV27,TGTGCCAGCAGTAAGGGCTATCAGGCAGATACGCAGTATTTT,CASSKGYQADTQYF
14,-,TRBJ1-4,-,TRBV4-1,TGCGCCAGCAGCCAATGGGGGAGGGATGAAAAACTGTTTTTT,CASSQWGRDEKLFF
12,-,TRBJ1-2,-,TRBV15,TGTGCCACCAGCAGAGGGGGACGTGGCTACACCTTC,CATSRGGRGYTF
14,TRBD1,TRBJ2-7,-,TRBV5-1,TGCGCCAGCAACTTGGAGGGACAGGGTTACGAGCAGTACTTC,CASNLEGQGYEQYF
14,-,TRBJ2-2,many,TRBV7-2,TGTGCCAGCAGCTTATTCAGGAACACCGGGGAGCTGTTTTTT,CASSLFRNTGELFF
13,TRBD1,TRBJ1-1,-,TRBV29-1,TGCAGCGGAGGGGGCCAGGCCAAAACTGAAGCTTTCTTT,CSGGGQAKTEAFF
14,TRBD2,TRBJ2-7,-,TRBV6-6,TGTGCCAGCAGTGACGGACTAGCGGGATACGAGCAGTACTTC,CASSDGLAGYEQYF
14,-,TRBJ2-7,-,TRBV10-3,TGTGCCACGAGGGGCAGTCGGGAATCCTACGAGCAGTACTTC,CATRGSRESYEQYF
15,-,TRBJ1-5,-,TRBV19,TGTGCCAGTAGTATCGGGGACGTAGGATATCAGCCCCAGCATTTT,CASSIGDVGYQPQHF
14,TRBD1,TRBJ2-7,many,TRBV19,TGTGCCAGTAGTACCCCGGGACAGAAATACGAGCAGTACTTC,CASSTPGQKYEQYF